A single sample is the source of the 21 T cell receptor beta chains below, sequenced in a study of blood T cell repertoires in COVID-19. Libraries were prepared by immunoSEQ multiplex PCR; TCRdb keeps only in-frame clonotypes and omits some of them. Of hundreds of thousands of clones detected, more than 85% appear once; the ten largest clones hold 4% to 5.5%. Sequencing was done on a sample of peripheral blood. These receptors were taken from a woman aged 30 to 39 with acute or convalescent COVID-19.

This clone has just one count. This rearrangement joins TRBV18 to TRBJ1-1, with TRBD1 matching 10 bases. The CDR3 has 17 residues. Germline values: CDR1 KGHSH, CDR2 LQKENI. With V trimmed by 3 bases and J by 2 bases, 9 bases remained unmatched. The CDR3 loop is CASSPTTGGQGNTEAFF. The CDR3 DNA reads TGTGCCAGCTCACCGACGACAGGGGGCCAGGGCAACACTGAAGCTTTCTTT.

The J gene is TRBJ1-2, the V gene TRBV5-4; D may be TRBD1 (5 bases). With 1 base removed from V and 2 bases from J, the gap between germline ends came to 9 bases. Germline CDR1 reads SGHNT; CDR2 reads YYREEE (reference sequence). CDR3 size: 14 residues. The chain's CDR3 is CASSLSTGNYGYTF. The CDR3 DNA sequence: TGTGCCAGCAGCTTGAGTACAGGCAACTATGGCTACACCTTC.

CDR3 nucleotides: TGTGCCAGCAGCCAAGGACAGGAAAAACTGTTTTTT. Translated: CASSQGQEKLFF. The J gene is TRBJ1-4, the V gene TRBV3-1 (or the pseudogene TRBV3-2); weak D call: TRBD1 (5 bases). The CDR3 has 12 residues. V shed 1 base and J shed 8 bases, with 5 bases lying between them. Per the germline V gene, CDR1 is LGHDT and CDR2 is YNNKEL (reference sequence).

In DNA, the CDR3 is TGTGCCAGCAGTTTGCCAGGGAAGTATGGCTACACCTTC. As protein: CASSLPGKYGYTF. The chain has TRBV28 and TRBJ1-2; possible D gene TRBD1, 5 bases. From germline, CDR1 is MDHEN and CDR2 SYDVKM. The V and J ends lost 3 bases and 5 bases respectively, with 10 bases between them. The CDR3 sequence is 13 residues long.

V and J are TRBV9 and TRBJ1-2; tentatively, D is TRBD1 (5 bases). Between the trimmed V and J ends, which lost 0 bases and 7 bases, there was a span of 13 bases. The CDR3 is made up of 14 amino acids. Germline CDR1 is SGDLS and CDR2 is YYNGEE. CDR3: CASSVAPGWSGYTF. In DNA, the CDR3 is TGTGCCAGCAGCGTAGCTCCAGGGTGGAGTGGCTACACCTTC.

The genes are TRBV25-1 and TRBJ2-7; 9 bases are shared with TRBD1. Germline V gives CDR1 MGHDK, CDR2 SYGVNS. This CDR3 has 15 amino acids. Trimming cost V 3 bases and J 6 bases; bases outside gene matches: 9. This CDR3 reads CASSDPGTGTGEQYF. The CDR3 nucleotides read TGTGCCAGCAGTGATCCGGGGACAGGGACGGGCGAGCAGTACTTC.

This rearrangement joins TRBV5-4 to TRBJ2-1; 12 nucleotides agree with TRBD2. V lost 1 base to trimming and J lost 7 bases; unmatched junction nucleotides: 3. Germline values: CDR1 SGHNT, CDR2 YYREEE (reference sequence). This CDR3 has 15 residues. The CDR3 spells CASSLTSGGINEQFF. The CDR3, as DNA: TGTGCCAGCAGCTTGACTAGCGGGGGGATAAATGAGCAGTTCTTC. Filled out from reference TRBV5-4 and TRBJ2-1, the complete variable domain reads ETGVTQSPTHLIKTRGQQVTLRCSSQSGHNTVSWYQQALGQGPQFIFQYYREEENGRGNFPPRFSGLQFPNYSSELNVNALELDDSALYLCASSLTSGGINEQFFGPGTRLTVL.

The chain has TRBV5-6 and TRBJ2-1; TRBD2 aligns across 13 bases. The CDR3 extends over 14 amino acids. The germline V gene encodes CDR1 SGHDT and CDR2 YYEEEE. After removal of 4 bases from V and 9 bases from J, the junction contained 4 bases not matched to a gene. The CDR3 sequence is CASSPGLAGIEQFF. The DNA of the CDR3 is TGTGCCAGCAGCCCGGGACTAGCGGGGATTGAGCAGTTCTTC.

This chain joins TRBV7-9 and TRBJ2-5, with D perhaps matching TRBD1 (5 bases). The germline V gene encodes CDR1 SEHNR and CDR2 FQNEAQ (reference sequence). The germline V and J ends were trimmed by 5 bases and 3 bases, with 16 bases remaining between them. This CDR3 has 15 residues. CDR3: CASSTTRQRKETQYF. CDR3 DNA sequence: TGTGCCAGCAGCACAACCCGACAGAGGAAAGAGACCCAGTACTTC.

V is TRBV2 and J is TRBJ2-1, with D perhaps matching TRBD1 (6 bases). The CDR3 has 14 amino acids. The V end lost 2 bases, the J end lost 9 bases, and 14 bases lay between the germline ends. Germline V gives CDR1 SNHLY, CDR2 FYNNEI. The CDR3 DNA reads TGTGCCAGCAGTGAAAGGGCAGGGGCGCTTGAGCAGTTCTTC. Translated: CASSERAGALEQFF.

This clone was counted once. V is TRBV24-1 and J is TRBJ2-1, with a tentative D call TRBD2 (6 bases). V was clipped by 3 bases and J by 0 bases, with 11 bases between them. Germline V CDR1 and CDR2: KGHDR, SFDVKD. The CDR3 spans 16 residues. In nucleotides, the CDR3 is TGTGCCACCAGTGATATCCCGACTAGCTCCTACAATGAGCAGTTCTTC. Translating gives CATSDIPTSSYNEQFF.

The J gene is TRBJ1-2, the V gene TRBV30; D is unresolved. The length of the CDR3 is 12 residues. V was trimmed by 4 bases and J by 6 bases, leaving 12 bases between them. The germline V gene encodes CDR1 GTSNPN and CDR2 SVGIG (reference sequence). This chain's CDR3 is CAWTAGGDGYTF. In DNA, the CDR3 is TGTGCCTGGACAGCGGGTGGAGATGGCTACACCTTC. The variable domain in full, completed from reference TRBV30 and TRBJ1-2, reads SQTIHQWPATLVQPVGSPLSLECTVEGTSNPNLYWYRQAAGRGLQLLFYSVGIGQISSEVPQNLSASRPQDRQFILSSKKLLLSDSGFYLCAWTAGGDGYTFGSGTRLTVV.

This rearrangement joins TRBV5-1 to TRBJ2-7, with 8 positions matching TRBD1. The J segment lost 7 bases and the V segment lost 4 bases, leaving 13 bases of the junction unmatched. The CDR3 sequence is 15 residues long. CDR1 and CDR2 (germline): SGHRS, YFSETQ. The CDR3 sequence: CASSARQGSQGEQYF. DNA of the CDR3: TGCGCCAGCAGCGCCAGACAGGGGTCCCAGGGGGAGCAGTACTTC. The variable domain in full, completed from reference TRBV5-1 and TRBJ2-7, reads KAGVTQTPRYLIKTRGQQVTLSCSPISGHRSVSWYQQTPGQGLQFLFEYFSETQRNKGNFPGRFSGRQFSNSRSEMNVSTLELGDSALYLCASSARQGSQGEQYFGPGTRLTVT.

The chain couples TRBV10-1 to TRBJ2-2, with D possibly matching TRBD1 (6 bases). This CDR3 is 13 amino acids long. The germline V gene has CDR1 WNHNN and CDR2 SYGVQD (reference sequence). Deletions cut 6 bases from V and 6 bases from J, with 11 bases between. The CDR3 region is CASRAGVSGELFF. As DNA, the CDR3 is TGCGCCAGCAGGGCAGGGGTATCCGGGGAGCTGTTTTTT.

V is TRBV10-3 and J is TRBJ1-6, with a possible D match to TRBD1 (5 bases). The CDR3 runs to 14 residues. V lost 5 bases and J lost 7, with 12 bases in between. Germline CDR1 and CDR2: ENHRY and SYGVKD. In nucleotides, the CDR3 is TGTGCCATCAGTCCCGCAGGGAGGAATTCACCCCTCCACTTT. As protein: CAISPAGRNSPLHF.

The chain has TRBV6-5 and TRBJ1-1, with D perhaps TRBD1 (5 bases). The germline V gene encodes CDR1 MNHEY and CDR2 SVGAGI. With 2 bases removed from V and 1 base from J, the gap between germline ends came to 8 bases. This CDR3 is built from 14 residues. CDR3 nucleotides: TGTGCCAGCAGTTACCGTACAGGGAACACTGAAGCTTTCTTT. It codes for CASSYRTGNTEAFF.

The chain uses TRBV7-9 and TRBJ1-4; D unresolved. CDR1 and CDR2 from the germline V gene are SEHNR and FQNEAQ (reference sequence). This CDR3 contains 16 residues. The germline V and J ends were trimmed by 0 bases and 0 bases, with 8 bases remaining between them. The DNA for the CDR3 is TGTGCCAGCAGCTTAGCTCCAGATACAACTAATGAAAAACTGTTTTTT. This gives the protein CASSLAPDTTNEKLFF.

The chain combines TRBV19 with TRBJ1-1, with 10 positions matching TRBD1. The CDR3 sequence is 15 residues long. Trimming cost V 5 bases and J 5 bases; bases outside gene matches: 8. Germline CDR1 is LNHDA and CDR2 is SQIVND (reference sequence). CDR3 nucleotide sequence: TGTGCCAGTAGTCCCAACCGACAGGGGGCGACTGAAGCTTTCTTT. It codes for CASSPNRQGATEAFF.

This clone showed up just once. V is TRBV7-6 and J is TRBJ2-5, with D possibly being TRBD2 (5 bases). V was clipped by 0 bases and J by 4 bases, with 12 bases between them. The germline gives CDR1 SGHVS, CDR2 FNYEAQ. The CDR3 is made up of 15 amino acids. The DNA for the CDR3 is TGTGCCAGCAGCTTAGCGCCTGGAGGCGGAGAGACCCAGTACTTC. Translation gives CASSLAPGGGETQYF. Filled out from reference TRBV7-6 and TRBJ2-5, the complete variable domain reads GAGVSQSPRYKVTKRGQDVALRCDPISGHVSLYWYRQALGQGPEFLTYFNYEAQQDKSGLPNDRFSAERPEGSISTLTIQRTEQRDSAMYRCASSLAPGGGETQYFGPGTRLLVL.

This chain connects TRBV7-8 to TRBJ2-2; weak D call: TRBD1 (5 bases). CDR3 length: 15 residues. V was trimmed by 2 bases and J by 7 bases, leaving 14 bases between them. The germline CDR1 and CDR2 sequences are SGHVS and FQNEAQ. In DNA form, the CDR3 reads TGTGCCAGCAGCTTAAGTAGACAGATAATCGGGGAGCTGTTTTTT. Translation gives CASSLSRQIIGELFF.

The V and J genes are TRBV2 and TRBJ2-7, with 9 bases that match TRBD2. Germline V gene sequence: CDR1 SNHLY, CDR2 FYNNEI. The CDR3 spans 16 residues. V dropped 0 bases and J dropped 4; count of bases not matched to a gene: 7. The CDR3 DNA reads TGTGCCAGCAGTGAAGCGTTTCGGCGGGGGGGATACGAGCAGTACTTC. This codes for CASSEAFRRGGYEQYF.